By share, the clone carrying this TCR beta chain counts as medium-sized. Profiling relied on immunoSEQ multiplex PCR, and the TCRdb table lists in-frame clones only, not all of them. The table lists around 19,000 clones, under 40% of them singletons. Plates contained approximately 200,000 CFSE-labeled responder cells and approximately 200,000 irradiated, violet-dye-labeled stimulator cells. The data belong to a study of graft-versus-host responses after intestinal transplantation. Overall study findings and caveats: Association was observed between peak circulating GvH clone levels and early post-transplant HvG declines.

The germline V gene encodes CDR1 PRHDT and CDR2 FYEKMQ (reference sequence). The CDR3 has 15 amino acids. Trimming pared 1 base from V and 0 bases from J, leaving 10 bases between. The chain employs TRBV13 and TRBJ2-7; D gene uncertain. The sample consisted of alloreactive CD4+ T cells from a mixed lymphocyte reaction culture, taken before transplantation. The subset was: CFSE-low proliferating T cells sorted from approximately 6-day pre-transplant mixed lymphocyte reaction (GvH or HvG direction). This receptor was identified in a human patient who was an organ donor for intestinal transplantation. The CDR3 protein is CASSLAGGSSYEQYF. CDR3 in DNA: TGTGCCAGCAGCTTAGCTGGCGGTAGCTCCTACGAGCAGTACTTC.